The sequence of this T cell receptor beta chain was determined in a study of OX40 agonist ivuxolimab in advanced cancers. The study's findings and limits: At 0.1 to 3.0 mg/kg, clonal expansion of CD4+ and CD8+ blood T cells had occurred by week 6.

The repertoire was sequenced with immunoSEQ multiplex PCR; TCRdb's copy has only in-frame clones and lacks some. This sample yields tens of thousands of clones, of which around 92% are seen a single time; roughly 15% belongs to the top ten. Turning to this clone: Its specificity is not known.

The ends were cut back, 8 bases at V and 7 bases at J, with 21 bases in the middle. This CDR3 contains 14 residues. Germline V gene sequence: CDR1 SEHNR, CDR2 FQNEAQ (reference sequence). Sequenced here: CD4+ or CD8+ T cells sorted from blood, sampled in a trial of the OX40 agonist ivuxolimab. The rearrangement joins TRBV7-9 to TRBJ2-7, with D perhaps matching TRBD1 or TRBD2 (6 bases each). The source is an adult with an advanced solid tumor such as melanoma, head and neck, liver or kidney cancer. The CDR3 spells CASASGAHYWEQYF. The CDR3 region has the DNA TGTGCCAGCGCCTCGGGGGCACACTACTGGGAGCAGTACTTC.